The 13 T cell receptor beta chains below were found in one sample sequenced in a study of tumour-infiltrating T cells in Burkitt lymphoma. Assay: immunoSEQ multiplex PCR; the TCRdb copy retains only in-frame clones and omits some. The sample lists about 17,000 clones; approximately 80% were seen once. Sample: tumor tissue. The source of these receptors is a human donor with diffuse large B-cell lymphoma.

The chain joins TRBV6-5 to TRBJ2-1; no reliable D call. Per germline, CDR1 MNHEY and CDR2 SVGAGI. V lost 0 bases and J lost 2, with 8 bases in between. This CDR3 region has 15 residues. Here the CDR3 DNA reads TGTGCCAGCAGTTACTCAGGGCAGCCCTACAATGAGCAGTTCTTC. Protein product: CASSYSGQPYNEQFF.

The CDR3 nucleotides are TGTGCCAGCAGCTTAGGGGAAAACTACGAGCAGTACTTC. It codes for CASSLGENYEQYF. This chain uses TRBV7-6 with TRBJ2-7; D unresolved. Germline values: CDR1 SGHVS, CDR2 FNYEAQ. The CDR3 loop spans 13 amino acids. The V and J ends lost 1 base and 3 bases respectively, with 7 bases between them.

The rearrangement uses TRBV4-3 and TRBJ2-7; 10 positions agree with TRBD1. V was clipped by 4 bases and J by 3 bases; unmatched bases: 6. The CDR3 is 15 residues long. The germline V gene encodes CDR1 LGHNA and CDR2 YSLEER. CDR3 in DNA: TGCGCCAGCAGCCCCAGCGGGACAGGGGTCTACGAGCAGTACTTC. This gives the protein CASSPSGTGVYEQYF.

V is TRBV7-2 and J is TRBJ2-3, with 9 bases lining up with TRBD2. Germline V gene lookup returns CDR1 SGHTA and CDR2 FQGNSA. Trimming cost V 1 base and J 5 bases; bases outside gene matches: 4. This CDR3 is built from 15 residues. The CDR3 loop reads CASSLVASGKDTQYF. Written as DNA, the CDR3 is TGTGCCAGCAGCTTAGTAGCTAGCGGGAAAGATACGCAGTATTTT.

Comments on this clone: One end of the junction fails to match germline, which may point to a read error. Distinct nucleotide sequences in the sample also encode this CDR3. The rearrangement links TRBV27 to TRBJ1-1; D uncertain. The CDR3 is 14 residues long. Germline CDR1 reads MNHEY; CDR2 reads SMNVEV (reference sequence). As DNA, the CDR3 is TGTGCCAGCAGTTTAAATGGCGGCAACACTGAAGCTTTTTTT. This gives the protein CASSLNGGNTEAFF.

Details on this clone: This sample includes further DNA sequences coding for the same CDR3. The CDR3 nucleotides are TGTGCCAGCAGTTTTTCTGACGGCTACGAGCAGTACTTC. Protein product: CASSFSDGYEQYF. V usage is TRBV27 and J usage is TRBJ2-7; no clear D. V gave up 3 bases and J gave up 3 bases, with 9 bases separating them. Germline V gene lookup returns CDR1 MNHEY and CDR2 SMNVEV (reference sequence). The CDR3 length is 13 residues.

V and J are TRBV6-5 and TRBJ2-7, with D unresolved. The germline V gene has CDR1 MNHEY and CDR2 SVGAGI. The CDR3 contains 13 residues. Trimming pared 6 bases from V and 2 bases from J, leaving 11 bases between. The CDR3, as DNA: TGTGCCAGCAGCTTGTTCCCCACCTACGAGCAGTACTTC. It is translated as CASSLFPTYEQYF.

The chain employs TRBV6-6 and TRBJ1-2; no definite D call. The germline V gene has CDR1 MNHNY and CDR2 SVGAGI (reference sequence). The ends were cut back, 0 bases at V and 0 bases at J, with 8 bases in the middle. The CDR3 is 15 residues long. The CDR3 DNA follows: TGTGCCAGCAGTTACTCTAAAGCGTCTAACTATGGCTACACCTTC. Translated, it gives CASSYSKASNYGYTF.

The chain uses TRBV27 and TRBJ2-1, with 9 bases lining up with TRBD2. CDR3 length: 15 residues. The V and J ends lost 3 bases and 4 bases, in that order; junction bases with no gene match: 4. In germline, CDR1 is MNHEY, CDR2 SMNVEV (reference sequence). The CDR3 nucleotides are TGTGCCAGCAGTTTGGCTAGCGGGGTTTACAATGAGCAGTTCTTC. It translates to CASSLASGVYNEQFF.

A single count supports this clone. The chain couples TRBV9 to TRBJ1-5; D may be TRBD1 (5 bases). V lost 3 bases, J lost 0 bases, and 10 bases lay in between. Looked up from germline, CDR1 is SGDLS and CDR2 is YYNGEE. The CDR3 length is 15 residues. DNA for the CDR3: TGTGCCAGCAGCGCTTCCGGGGGTAGCAATCAGCCCCAGCATTTT. Translating gives CASSASGGSNQPQHF.

In the case of this clone: The germline gene is not matched at one end of the junction; a read error may be the cause. The chain recombines TRBV6-6 with TRBJ1-3; possibly TRBD1 for D (6 bases). The CDR3 has 14 amino acids. CDR1 and CDR2 from the germline V gene are MNHNY and SVGAGI (reference sequence). The CDR3 coding sequence is TGTGCCAGCAGCGCAGGGGCCTCTCGAAACACCATATATTTT. The encoded protein is CASSAGASRNTIYF.

The chain carries TRBV6-5 and TRBJ2-2; D is possibly TRBD2 (5 bases). V lost 7 bases and J 6 bases, leaving 12 bases between the germline ends. The CDR3 length is 13 residues. Germline V gives CDR1 MNHEY, CDR2 SVGAGI. Written as DNA, the CDR3 is TGTGCCAGCACCCCGGGAAGCGCCGGGGAGCTGTTTTTT. It yields the protein CASTPGSAGELFF.

This clone was counted a few times. The junction and the germline gene differ at one end; a read error may be behind it. The rearrangement links TRBV7-7 to TRBJ2-2, with 8 nucleotides matching TRBD2. The CDR3 extends over 12 amino acids. Germline-derived CDR1 and CDR2 are SSHAT and FNYEAQ (reference sequence). CDR3 sequence (DNA): TGTGCTAGCACTAGCGGTACCGGGGAGCTGTTTTTT. It encodes CASTSGTGELFF.